Sequencing of this T cell receptor beta chain was carried out in a study of blood T cell repertoires in COVID-19. Overall study context: Samples came from the United States, Italy and Spain, spanning acute and convalescent COVID-19.

Measured with immunoSEQ multiplex PCR; TCRdb has only the in-frame clones, and not every one. The data hold fewer than 85,000 clones, with around 85% observed a single time. The source is an elderly man with acute or convalescent COVID-19. The sequencing sample was made of peripheral blood.

The CDR3 DNA reads TGTGCCAGCAGCCAAGAGGTATCCGGGAGGGGGACCCAGTACTTC. Protein product: CASSQEVSGRGTQYF. This chain uses TRBV3-1 (or the pseudogene TRBV3-2) with TRBJ2-5; TRBD2 aligns across 8 bases. Germline V lookup: CDR1 LGHDT, CDR2 YNNKEL (reference sequence). The ends lost 0 bases at V and 7 bases at J; junction bases unmatched: 7. This CDR3 spans 15 amino acids.